The clone carrying this T cell receptor beta chain has ten or more counts. The read is 3 residues too short to cover the CDR3 end, so that end is filled in from the germline J gene. The data were obtained in a study of T cell clonality in common variable immunodeficiency. The germline gives CDR1 MDHEN, CDR2 SYDVKM. The CDR3 spans 14 residues. Using immunoSEQ multiplex PCR, the repertoire was profiled, and TCRdb retains in-frame clones only, with some absent. The specimen has about 60,000 clones, none found just once. The TCR comes from a person between 18 and 75 years old in good health. This chain joins TRBV28 and TRBJ1-2; TRBD1 aligns across 10 bases. The sample comprised peripheral blood mononuclear cells. The sequenced part of the CDR3 DNA is TGTGCCAGCAGTGGGCCTGGGACAGGGGTCGGC. It encodes CASSGPGTGVG. The full CDR3 protein reads CASSGPGTGVGYTF.